This TCR beta chain appears in the sequencing data of a study of cytomegalovirus exposure and HLA in healthy donors. V trimming: 2 bases; J trimming: 10 bases; junction bases outside the gene matches: 10. The germline CDR1 and CDR2 sequences are SGHTS and YDEGEE. The CDR3 is 15 residues long. Method: immunoSEQ multiplex PCR; TCRdb's copy keeps in-frame clones and lacks some. The sample contains about 160,000 clones, roughly nine tenths of which appear only once. The clonotype was recovered from a woman in her thirties in good health and CMV-seronegative. This rearrangement joins TRBV5-8 to TRBJ1-1; TRBD1 aligns across 11 bases. The source material was PBMCs. The CDR3 reads CASSFQGQGERGAFF. The CDR3 DNA sequence: TGTGCCAGCAGCTTTCAGGGACAGGGGGAAAGAGGAGCTTTCTTT. Full variable domain (outside the CDR3, taken from reference TRBV5-8 and TRBJ1-1): EAGVTQSPTHLIKTRGQQATLRCSPISGHTSVYWYQQALGLGLQFLLWYDEGEERNRGNFPPRFSGRQFPNYSSELNVNALELEDSALYLCASSFQGQGERGAFFGQGTRLTVV.